This entry lists 31 T cell receptor beta chains sequenced from one sample in a study of blood T cell repertoires in COVID-19. TCRdb's copy holds only in-frame clones and misses some; the assay was immunoSEQ multiplex PCR. The data contain some 30,000 clones, roughly 84% of them seen just once; the ten biggest clones take up less than 15%. Sample: peripheral blood. The receptors derive from a human donor in a cohort sampled during active COVID-19.

V gene TRBV6-4 combines with J gene TRBJ2-1; 7 bases match TRBD2. CDR1 MRHNA and CDR2 SNTAGT come from the germline V gene. The CDR3 covers 15 residues. The ends lost 4 bases at V and 2 bases at J; junction bases unmatched: 5. CDR3 in amino acids: CASSGVGGAYNEQFF. The CDR3 DNA reads TGTGCCAGCAGTGGCGTGGGGGGGGCCTACAATGAGCAGTTCTTC.

The chain employs TRBV6-5 and TRBJ2-1, with 7 bases identical to TRBD2. The V segment lost 0 bases and the J segment 6 bases; nucleotides outside the gene matches: 5. Germline CDR1 and CDR2: MNHEY and SVGAGI. The CDR3 extends over 15 amino acids. CDR3 in amino acids: CASSYSGGGGNEQFF. CDR3 bases: TGTGCCAGCAGTTACTCGGGGGGGGGAGGCAATGAGCAGTTCTTC.

This clone was counted only a few times. The CDR3 DNA reads TGTGCCAGCAGCCAGGATTTCAATCAGCCCCAGCATTTT. Translating gives CASSQDFNQPQHF. V is TRBV2 and J is TRBJ1-5; D remains unclear. Looked up from germline, CDR1 is SNHLY and CDR2 is FYNNEI. V lost 6 bases, J lost 3 bases, and 9 bases lay in between. CDR3 length: 13 amino acids.

The chain uses TRBV30 and TRBJ2-5; 8 bases are a match to TRBD2. Germline V gene sequence: CDR1 GTSNPN, CDR2 SVGIG (reference sequence). CDR3 length equals 13 residues. V was clipped by 4 bases and J by 4 bases; unmatched bases: 5. CDR3 sequence (DNA): TGTGCCTGGACTAGCGGGCTCGCAGAGACCCAGTACTTC. Encoded protein: CAWTSGLAETQYF.

The V gene is TRBV6-2 or TRBV6-3, the J gene TRBJ2-5; possible D gene TRBD2, 6 bases. The CDR3 has 11 amino acids. Trimming shortened V by 4 bases and J by 7 bases, and 7 bases separated the two germline ends. Germline lookup yields CDR1 MNHEY and CDR2 SVGEGT. The CDR3 DNA is TGTGCCAGCAGTTGGGGAGGGACCCAGTACTTC. Protein product: CASSWGGTQYF.

The chain combines TRBV12-3 or TRBV12-4 with TRBJ1-3, with a tentative D call TRBD1 (6 bases). The germline V and J ends were trimmed by 6 bases and 7 bases, with 10 bases remaining between them. This CDR3 is built from 12 residues. CDR3 protein: CASSFTGNTIYF. The DNA of the CDR3 is TGTGCCAGCAGCTTTACAGGGAACACCATATATTTT.

The genes are TRBV7-6 and TRBJ1-1; 8 nucleotides match TRBD1. Germline CDR1 is SGHVS and CDR2 is FNYEAQ. The CDR3 has 16 amino acids. After removal of 3 bases from V and 0 bases from J, the junction contained 6 bases not matched to a gene. CDR3 coding DNA: TGTGCCAGCAGCTTGCGACAGGGGCCCTTGAACACTGAAGCTTTCTTT. Translation gives CASSLRQGPLNTEAFF.

V gene TRBV2 combines with J gene TRBJ2-3, with 9 bases fitting TRBD1. Germline V gives CDR1 SNHLY, CDR2 FYNNEI. Trimming took 5 bases from V and 4 from J; bases not matched to a gene: 4. This CDR3 is built from 14 residues. CDR3 nucleotides: TGTGCCAGCAGTAGGGGACAGGGCGCAGATACGCAGTATTTT. It codes for CASSRGQGADTQYF.

Turning to this clone: A junction end diverges from the germline sequence, so it may reflect a read error. This chain links TRBV6-5 with TRBJ2-7, with a possible D match to TRBD1 (6 bases). Germline V gene lookup returns CDR1 MNHEY and CDR2 SVGAGI. The CDR3 is 14 residues long. The CDR3 loop reads CASSYSQGPFEQYF. Here the CDR3 DNA reads TGTGCCAGCAGCTACTCACAGGGACCCTTTGAGCAGTACTTC.

The rearrangement joins TRBV28 to TRBJ2-7; TRBD1 is a possible D gene (5 bases). Germline values: CDR1 MDHEN, CDR2 SYDVKM. The ends were cut back, 4 bases at V and 2 bases at J, with 18 bases in the middle. The length of the CDR3 is 16 residues. The CDR3 loop is CASSSRPTEKPYEQYF. The CDR3, as DNA: TGTGCCAGCAGTTCGCGGCCGACAGAAAAACCCTACGAGCAGTACTTC.

V is TRBV3-1 (or the pseudogene TRBV3-2) and J is TRBJ2-7; 7 positions agree with TRBD2. The CDR3 length is 18 residues. Trimming removed 1 base from V and 3 bases from J; junction bases left unmatched: 15. Germline CDR1 reads LGHDT; CDR2 reads YNNKEL (reference sequence). CDR3 residues: CASSQGPLGAGRIYEQYF. The CDR3 nucleotides read TGTGCCAGCAGCCAAGGGCCCCTTGGAGCGGGGAGAATCTACGAGCAGTACTTC.

The chain combines TRBV11-2 with TRBJ1-2, with 7 positions matching TRBD1. The CDR3 is 15 amino acids. Germline loops: CDR1 SGHAT, CDR2 FQNNGV. V lost 5 bases and J lost 7; bases outside the gene matches: 13. In DNA, the CDR3 is TGTGCCAGCAGCCCCGGGACAGCACTTTGGAGTGGCTACACCTTC. Translated: CASSPGTALWSGYTF.

The chain employs TRBV5-1 and TRBJ2-3; TRBD2 aligns across 8 bases. The germline V gene encodes CDR1 SGHRS and CDR2 YFSETQ. The V gene end was trimmed by 2 bases and the J gene end by 0 bases; junction bases not matched to a gene: 11. This CDR3 comprises 18 residues. The CDR3 DNA reads TGCGCCAGCAGCTTTTGGCGGGGGGACCCTACTAGCACAGATACGCAGTATTTT. Its translation: CASSFWRGDPTSTDTQYF.

The rearrangement uses TRBV6-1 and TRBJ2-7, with TRBD1 as a possible D gene (6 bases). Germline CDR1 MNHNS, CDR2 SASEGT. V was cut by 2 bases and J by 7 bases, with 21 bases left in between. The CDR3 is 16 amino acids. The CDR3 DNA is TGTGCCAGCAGTGAACGCTGGTACAGGGCACTCGGGGAGCAGTACTTC. This gives the protein CASSERWYRALGEQYF.

V gene TRBV7-9 combines with J gene TRBJ2-6; the D gene is possibly TRBD2 (5 bases). Germline V gene data show CDR1 as SEHNR and CDR2 as FQNEAQ (reference sequence). Deletions cut 2 bases from V and 0 bases from J, with 5 bases between. The CDR3 has 15 residues. The CDR3 reads CASSLSGSGANVLTF. CDR3 nucleotides: TGTGCCAGCAGCTTAAGCGGCTCTGGGGCCAACGTCCTGACTTTC.

The chain recombines TRBV18 with TRBJ2-1; 10 bases are shared with TRBD2. Germline CDR1 reads KGHSH; CDR2 reads LQKENI. After removal of 3 bases from V and 9 bases from J, the junction contained 8 bases not matched to a gene. The CDR3 contains 15 residues. CDR3 nucleotides: TGTGCCAGCTCACCGCAGCGGGGGGGGGTCGGTGAGCAGTTCTTC. Translating gives CASSPQRGGVGEQFF.

The rearrangement links TRBV27 to TRBJ2-7; 9 bases match TRBD1. CDR3 length equals 15 residues. Trimming removed 3 bases from V and 4 bases from J; junction bases left unmatched: 7. Germline V gene lookup returns CDR1 MNHEY and CDR2 SMNVEV (reference sequence). The CDR3 loop is CASSFPGQGLYEQYF. CDR3 bases: TGTGCCAGCAGTTTTCCGGGACAGGGTCTTTACGAGCAGTACTTC.

The rearrangement links TRBV18 to TRBJ1-6; possible D gene TRBD1, 6 bases. This CDR3 contains 13 residues. CDR1 and CDR2 from the germline V gene are KGHSH and LQKENI. Trimming shortened V by 2 bases and J by 12 bases, and 11 bases separated the two germline ends. For the CDR3, the DNA is TGTGCCAGCTCACCAAACAGGGAGGGACCCCTCCACTTT. Residues: CASSPNREGPLHF.

This chain links TRBV7-2 with TRBJ2-7; D is uncertain. CDR1 is SGHTA and CDR2 is FQGNSA in the germline V gene. The germline V and J ends were trimmed by 8 bases and 5 bases, with 13 bases remaining between them. The CDR3 is made up of 12 amino acids. CDR3 DNA: TGTGCCAGCGCGTTTTACGTTAACGAGCAGTACTTC. Its translation: CASAFYVNEQYF.

The chain has TRBV5-1 and TRBJ2-6; D uncertain. This CDR3 is built from 15 residues. Per the germline V gene, CDR1 is SGHRS and CDR2 is YFSETQ. V dropped 2 bases and J dropped 0 bases, with 6 bases sitting between them. CDR3 in amino acids: CASSFALSGANVLTF. The DNA of the CDR3 is TGCGCCAGCAGCTTTGCACTCTCTGGGGCCAACGTCCTGACTTTC.

A few counts support this clone. The chain has TRBV11-2 and TRBJ2-7; 10 bases align to TRBD2. Germline V gene data show CDR1 as SGHAT and CDR2 as FQNNGV. The junction had 11 bases not matched to a gene; V was cut back by 6 bases and J by 0 bases. The CDR3 loop spans 17 amino acids. CDR3 bases: TGTGCCAGCAGACCAATAGCGGGGGGACTAAGCTCCTACGAGCAGTACTTC. It specifies CASRPIAGGLSSYEQYF. Combining the CDR3 with reference TRBV11-2 and TRBJ2-7 gives the whole variable domain EAGVAQSPRYKIIEKRQSVAFWCNPISGHATLYWYQQILGQGPKLLIQFQNNGVVDDSQLPKDRFSAERLKGVDSTLKIQPAKLEDSAVYLCASRPIAGGLSSYEQYFGPGTRLTVT.

This chain uses TRBV11-2 with TRBJ2-7, with 7 positions matching TRBD1. CDR3 length: 15 amino acids. V shed 0 bases and J 2 bases; nucleotides not matched to a gene: 4. Germline CDR1 is SGHAT and CDR2 is FQNNGV. The CDR3 loop reads CASSLDRDRPYEQYF. The CDR3 bases are TGTGCCAGCAGCTTAGACCGGGACAGACCCTACGAGCAGTACTTC.

The J gene is TRBJ2-7, the V gene TRBV11-2, with 8 bases identical to TRBD1. V dropped 6 bases and J dropped 2; count of bases not matched to a gene: 3. The CDR3 sequence is 13 residues long. In germline, CDR1 is SGHAT, CDR2 FQNNGV. CDR3 protein: CASSNRGTYEQYF. The DNA of the CDR3 is TGTGCCAGCAGTAACAGGGGGACCTACGAGCAGTACTTC.

V gene TRBV15 combines with J gene TRBJ2-3, with a possible D match to TRBD2 (6 bases). The V end was cut by 3 bases, the J end by 0 bases, with 13 bases between. CDR1 LNHNV and CDR2 YYDKDF come from the germline V gene (reference sequence). The CDR3 extends over 16 amino acids. This chain's CDR3 is CATSRFRDSSTDTQYF. The CDR3 nucleotides read TGTGCCACCAGCAGGTTCCGGGACTCAAGCACAGATACGCAGTATTTT.

The CDR3, as DNA: TGTGCCAGCAGCGCCACACCCACAGAGGGCTACACCTTC. Protein sequence: CASSATPTEGYTF. The J gene is TRBJ1-2, the V gene TRBV6-2 or TRBV6-3; D is unresolved. The germline gives CDR1 MNHEY, CDR2 SVGEGT. The CDR3 is 13 residues long. The V and J ends lost 6 bases and 8 bases respectively, with 16 bases between them.

This chain connects TRBV7-3 to TRBJ2-1, with 8 nucleotides matching TRBD2. Germline trimming cut 0 bases from V and 8 bases from J; bases unmatched to any gene: 6. This CDR3 contains 15 residues. CDR1 SGHTA and CDR2 FQGTGA come from the germline V gene. The CDR3 sequence is CASSLTGGAFDEQFF. DNA of the CDR3: TGTGCCAGCAGCTTAACCGGGGGGGCCTTTGATGAGCAGTTCTTC.

The gene calls are TRBV7-9 and TRBJ2-3; the match to TRBD2 covers 8 bases. The CDR3 has 15 residues. Germline values: CDR1 SEHNR, CDR2 FQNEAQ (reference sequence). V dropped 4 bases and J dropped 3; count of bases not matched to a gene: 6. As DNA, the CDR3 is TGTGCCAGCAGCTCTTCGCGGGAGGCGACAGATACGCAGTATTTT. Residues: CASSSSREATDTQYF.

This chain uses TRBV3-1 (or the pseudogene TRBV3-2) with TRBJ1-6; TRBD1 matches at 9 bases. CDR1 and CDR2 (germline): LGHDT, YNNKEL (reference sequence). The J segment lost 10 bases and the V segment lost 1 base, leaving 8 bases of the junction unmatched. This CDR3 is 16 amino acids long. The CDR3 is CASSQGFDRGWSPLHF. DNA for the CDR3: TGTGCCAGCAGCCAAGGGTTCGACAGGGGGTGGTCACCCCTCCACTTT.

With regard to this clone: Compared with germline, one end of the junction differs, possibly owing to a read error. The genes are TRBV28 and TRBJ2-7; D unclear. The CDR3 is 12 amino acids. Per the germline V gene, CDR1 is MDHEN and CDR2 is SYDVKM. This CDR3 reads CDSSQFKYEQYF. In DNA form, the CDR3 reads TGTGACAGCAGCCAGTTTAAGTACGAGCAGTACTTC.

The CDR3 DNA reads as TGTGCCAGCTCACCAAAACAGGGATCATTACAGTTCTTC. This translates into CASSPKQGSLQFF. The chain links TRBV18 to TRBJ2-1; a weak D match, TRBD1 (6 bases). V lost 2 bases to trimming and J lost 13 bases, with 15 bases between them. The CDR3 sequence is 13 residues long. Germline V gives CDR1 KGHSH, CDR2 LQKENI.

The V gene is TRBV19, the J gene TRBJ2-3; 8 nucleotides match TRBD1. The germline gives CDR1 LNHDA, CDR2 SQIVND (reference sequence). The CDR3 has 15 amino acids. V trimming: 8 bases; J trimming: 4 bases; junction bases outside the gene matches: 11. CDR3 in DNA: TGTGCCAGTGCGGACAGGGTTATTTCAGCAGATACGCAGTATTTT. Its translation is CASADRVISADTQYF.